The subject of this entry is one TCR beta chain. This record belongs to a study of blood T cell repertoires in COVID-19. Looking at the study overall: Sources were T cells, B-cell-depleted T cells, or PBMCs; the material itself was cDNA or gDNA.

The repertoire was sequenced with immunoSEQ multiplex PCR; TCRdb's copy has only in-frame clones and lacks some. The table shows approximately 170,000 clones, with about 87% occurring only once. The sample consisted of peripheral blood. The clonotype originates from a man between 18 and 35 years old with active or convalescent COVID-19.

This chain's CDR3 is CASSQKRPGQLNTEAFF. The CDR3 nucleotides read TGTGCCAGCAGCCAAAAAAGGCCGGGACAACTTAACACTGAAGCTTTCTTT. The rearrangement joins TRBV14 to TRBJ1-1; weak D call: TRBD1 (6 bases). V was pared by 2 bases and J by 2 bases, with 18 bases between. Germline V gives CDR1 SGHDN, CDR2 FVKESK. The CDR3 totals 17 residues.